The clone carrying this T cell receptor (beta chain) was picked up many times. Attachment of unique molecular identifiers was made to individual cDNA molecules. From the 5' RACE reads, TCRdb called clonotypes with MiXCR, one entry per CDR3 protein. The data show some 46,000 distinct CDR3 sequences, approximately 8.5% seen once. CDR3 size: 13 residues. CDR1 and CDR2 (germline): DFQATT, SNEGSKA (reference sequence). J was trimmed by 3 bases and V by 8 bases; bases with no gene match: 4. The sample belongs to a study of early T cells in non-severe SARS-CoV-2 infection. V is TRBV20-1 and J is TRBJ2-5, with TRBD2 matching over 12 bases. Input material: whole blood. The clonotype was recovered from an adult who was a healthcare worker with PCR-confirmed SARS-CoV-2 infection or an uninfected control (not recorded which). The CDR3 DNA follows: TGCAGTACTTGGACTAGCGGGAAAGAGACCCAGTACTTC. The encoded protein is CSTWTSGKETQYF.